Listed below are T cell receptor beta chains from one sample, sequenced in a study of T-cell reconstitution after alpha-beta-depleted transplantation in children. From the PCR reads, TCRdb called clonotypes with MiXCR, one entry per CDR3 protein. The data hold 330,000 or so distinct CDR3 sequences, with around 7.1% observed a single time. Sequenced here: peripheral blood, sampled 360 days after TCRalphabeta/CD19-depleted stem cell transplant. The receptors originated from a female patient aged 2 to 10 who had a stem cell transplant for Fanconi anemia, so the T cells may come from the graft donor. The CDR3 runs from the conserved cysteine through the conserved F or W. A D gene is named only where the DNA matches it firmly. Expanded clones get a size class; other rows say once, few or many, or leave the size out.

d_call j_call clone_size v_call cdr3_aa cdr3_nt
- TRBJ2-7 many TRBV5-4 CASSLGMKGLAYEQYF TGTGCCAGCAGCTTGGGAATGAAGGGACTGGCCTACGAGCAGTACTTC
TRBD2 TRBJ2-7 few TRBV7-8 CASSLVGTRSYEQYF TGTGCCAGCAGCTTAGTAGGGACTAGGTCCTACGAGCAGTACTTC
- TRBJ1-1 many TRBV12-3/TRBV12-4 CASSSGQWMNTEAFF TGTGCCAGCAGTTCCGGACAGTGGATGAACACTGAAGCTTTCTTT
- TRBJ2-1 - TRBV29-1 CSAGSTYNEQFF TGCAGCGCCGGTTCTACCTACAATGAGCAGTTCTTC
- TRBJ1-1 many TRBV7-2 CASRPKTLNTEAFF TGTGCCAGCAGGCCAAAAACTTTGAACACTGAAGCTTTCTTT
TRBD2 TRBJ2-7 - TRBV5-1 CASGPSGGTYEQYF TGCGCCAGCGGACCTAGCGGGGGGACCTACGAGCAGTACTTC
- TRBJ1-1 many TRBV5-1 CASSLIGRANTEAFF TGCGCCAGCAGCTTGATAGGCAGGGCGAACACTGAAGCTTTCTTT
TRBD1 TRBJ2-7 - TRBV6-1 CASSEGPYRGPWEQYF TGTGCCAGCAGTGAAGGGCCCTACAGGGGGCCGTGGGAGCAGTACTTC
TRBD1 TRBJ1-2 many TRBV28 CASTPTGTHGYTF TGTGCCAGCACCCCGACAGGGACCCATGGCTACACCTTC
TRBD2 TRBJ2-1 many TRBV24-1 CATRAGGGNEQFF TGTGCCACCAGGGCGGGAGGGGGAAATGAGCAGTTCTTC
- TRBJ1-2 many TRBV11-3 CASSLAPRCGYTF TGTGCCAGCAGCTTAGCTCCCCGCTGCGGCTACACCTTC
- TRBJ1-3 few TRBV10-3 CAISESGAGTSGNTIYF TGTGCCATCAGTGAGTCCGGGGCAGGGACTTCTGGAAACACCATATATTTT
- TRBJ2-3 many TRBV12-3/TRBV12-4 CASSLAGEDTDTQYF TGTGCCAGCAGTTTGGCTGGGGAGGACACAGATACGCAGTATTTT
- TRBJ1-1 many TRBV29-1 CSVEAGEGEAFF TGCAGCGTTGAGGCAGGGGAGGGTGAAGCTTTCTTT
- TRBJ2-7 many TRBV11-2 CASSLGSWGWAYEQYF TGTGCCAGCAGCTTAGGGTCTTGGGGATGGGCCTACGAGCAGTACTTC
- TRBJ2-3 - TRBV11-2 CASSPPLSAVADTQYF TGTGCCAGCAGCCCCCCCCTTTCAGCTGTGGCAGATACGCAGTATTTT
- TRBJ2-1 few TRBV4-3 CASSQEDGVSSYNEQFF TGCGCCAGCAGCCAAGAGGATGGGGTAAGCTCCTACAATGAGCAGTTCTTC
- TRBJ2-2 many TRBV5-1 CASSLSGAELFF TGCGCCAGCAGCTTGTCGGGGGCAGAGCTGTTTTTT
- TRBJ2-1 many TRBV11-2 CASSLGPRQAGNEQFF TGTGCCAGCAGCTTAGGCCCCAGACAGGCGGGGAATGAGCAGTTCTTC
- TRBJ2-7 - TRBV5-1 CASSLQNRVVGYEQYF TGCGCCAGCAGCTTACAAAACAGGGTTGTAGGCTACGAGCAGTACTTC
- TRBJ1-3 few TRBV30 CAWSRGISGNTIYF TGTGCCTGGAGCCGAGGTATTTCTGGAAACACCATATATTTT
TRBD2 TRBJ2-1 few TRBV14 CASSPLPGGGYDNEQFF TGTGCCAGCAGCCCACTGCCAGGCGGGGGGTACGACAATGAGCAGTTCTTC
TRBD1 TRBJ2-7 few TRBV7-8 CASSPQPQTGRLPYEQYF TGTGCCAGCAGCCCACAACCCCAGACAGGGCGTCTTCCCTACGAGCAGTACTTC
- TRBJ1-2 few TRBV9 CASSVGQTSNYGYTF TGTGCCAGCAGCGTAGGACAGACTTCTAACTATGGCTACACCTTC
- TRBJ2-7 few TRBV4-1 CASSPYSSRAYEQYF TGCGCCAGCAGCCCCTACTCTTCCCGGGCGTACGAGCAGTACTTC
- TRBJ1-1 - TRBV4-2 CASSQERRDTEAFF TGTGCCAGCAGCCAAGAAAGGAGGGACACTGAAGCTTTCTTT
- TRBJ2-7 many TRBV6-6 CASSYGGLYEQYF TGTGCCAGCAGTTATGGGGGACTGTACGAGCAGTACTTC
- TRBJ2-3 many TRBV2 CASAEGVYTDTQYF TGTGCCAGCGCCGAGGGTGTCTACACAGATACGCAGTATTTT
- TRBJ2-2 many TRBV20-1 CSARDTQGWGSGELFF TGCAGTGCTAGAGATACGCAGGGGTGGGGGTCCGGGGAGCTGTTTTTT
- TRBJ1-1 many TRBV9 CASSVALNTEAFF TGTGCCAGCAGCGTAGCCCTGAACACTGAAGCTTTCTTT
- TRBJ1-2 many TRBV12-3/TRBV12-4 CASSQVGGGWDGYTF TGTGCCAGCAGTCAAGTTGGGGGCGGCTGGGATGGCTACACCTTC
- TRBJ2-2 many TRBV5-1 CASGPGVPGELFF TGCGCCAGCGGCCCCGGAGTGCCCGGGGAGCTGTTTTTT
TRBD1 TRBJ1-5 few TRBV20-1 CSARQGARELGNQPQHF TGCAGTGCTCGACAGGGGGCGCGAGAGTTGGGCAATCAGCCCCAGCATTTT
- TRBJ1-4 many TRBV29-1 CSAQGANEKLFF TGCAGCGCCCAGGGAGCTAATGAAAAACTGTTTTTT